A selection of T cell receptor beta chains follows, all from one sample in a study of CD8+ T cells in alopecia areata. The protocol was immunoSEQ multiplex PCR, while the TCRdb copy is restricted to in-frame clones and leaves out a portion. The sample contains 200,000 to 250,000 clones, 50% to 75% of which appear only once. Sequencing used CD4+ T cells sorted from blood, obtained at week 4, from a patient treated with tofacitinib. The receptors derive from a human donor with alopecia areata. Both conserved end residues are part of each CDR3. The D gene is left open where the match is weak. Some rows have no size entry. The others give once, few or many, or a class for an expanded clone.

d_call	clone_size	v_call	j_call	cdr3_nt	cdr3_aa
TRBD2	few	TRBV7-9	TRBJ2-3	TGTGCCAGCAGCTTAGAAGCGGGGGTCACAGATACGCAGTATTTT	CASSLEAGVTDTQYF
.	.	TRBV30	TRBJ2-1	TGTGCCTGGAATCCGGGTAGCTCCTACAATGAGCAGTTCTTC	CAWNPGSSYNEQFF
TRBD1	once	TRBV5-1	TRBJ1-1	TGCGCCAGCAGCACGCCGGGACAGAGTACTGAAGCTTTCTTT	CASSTPGQSTEAFF
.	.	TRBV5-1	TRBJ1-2	TGCGCCAGCAGCTTGGTAGCGGACAACTATGGCTACACCTTC	CASSLVADNYGYTF
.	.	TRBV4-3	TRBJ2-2	TGCGCCAGCAGCCTTGGGACGGGCACCGGGGAGCTGTTTTTT	CASSLGTGTGELFF
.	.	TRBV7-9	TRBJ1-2	TGTGCCAGCAGCTTGGTGGCCTATGGCTACACCTTC	CASSLVAYGYTF
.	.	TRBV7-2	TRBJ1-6	TGTGCCAGCAGCTTAGAAGCGGCAGGCGGCAATTCACCCCTCCACTTT	CASSLEAAGGNSPLHF
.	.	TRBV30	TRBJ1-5	TGTGCCTGGAGCTGGGGGGGGAATCAGCCCCAGCATTTT	CAWSWGGNQPQHF
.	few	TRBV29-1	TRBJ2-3	TGCAGCGTTGCCTCCTGGAAGCGGGGCACAGATACGCAGTATTTT	CSVASWKRGTDTQYF
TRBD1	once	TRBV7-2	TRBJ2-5	TGTGCCAGCAGAAGGACAGGGGGCTTGGAGACCCAGTACTTC	CASRRTGGLETQYF
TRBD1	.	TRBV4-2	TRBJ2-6	TGTGCCAGCAGCCAAGCGGGGCCGGGACAGACCTCTGGGGCCAACGTCCTGACTTTC	CASSQAGPGQTSGANVLTF
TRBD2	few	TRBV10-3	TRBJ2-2	TGTGCCATTACTAGCGGGGGATCTGCCGGGGAGCTGTTTTTT	CAITSGGSAGELFF
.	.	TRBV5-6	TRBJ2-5	TGTGCCAGCAGCCCACTAGGCGAGACCCAGTACTTC	CASSPLGETQYF
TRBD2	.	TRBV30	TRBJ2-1	TGTGCCTGGACCAGACTAGCGGGGGGAAGAGATGAGCAGTTCTTC	CAWTRLAGGRDEQFF
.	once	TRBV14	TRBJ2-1	TGTGCCAGCAGCCACCACAGAGGAAAAGGGGATGAGCAGTTCTTC	CASSHHRGKGDEQFF
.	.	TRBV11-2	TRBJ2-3	TGTGCCAGCAGCCCAAAGTGGGGGGAAGGTAGCACAGATACGCAGTATTTT	CASSPKWGEGSTDTQYF
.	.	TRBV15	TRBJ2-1	TGTGCCACCAGCAGAGATCTATCGTGGACGGAGCAGTTCTTC	CATSRDLSWTEQFF
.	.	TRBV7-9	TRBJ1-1	TGTGCCAGTTCCAAAGACAGGTTCGGGACTGAAGCTTTCTTT	CASSKDRFGTEAFF
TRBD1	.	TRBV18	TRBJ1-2	TGTGCCAGCTCGTCAGGGGGCAACTATGGCTACACCTTC	CASSSGGNYGYTF
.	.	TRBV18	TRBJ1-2	TGTGCCAGCTCACCAGGGGAGGGAACGGATGGCTACACCTTC	CASSPGEGTDGYTF
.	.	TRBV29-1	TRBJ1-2	TGCAGCGCCAGTCAGGGTGGCTACACCTTC	CSASQGGYTF
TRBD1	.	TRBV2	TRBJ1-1	TGTGCCACTCACCCGGGACAGGGGTACACTGAAGCTTTCTTT	CATHPGQGYTEAFF
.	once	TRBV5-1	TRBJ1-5	TGCGCCGGCCGCAGGGTGCCGGACGATCAGCCCCAGCATTTT	CAGRRVPDDQPQHF
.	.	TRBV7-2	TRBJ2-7	TGTGCCAGCAGCCCGAGCTCCTACGAGCAGTACTTC	CASSPSSYEQYF
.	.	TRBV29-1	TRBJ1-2	TGCAGCGTGGTATCCAGTGCAAGCTATGGCTACACCTTC	CSVVSSASYGYTF
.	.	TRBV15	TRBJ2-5	TGTGCCACCAGCAGGGCGGTCGGGGTCATAATAGGAGATGAGACCCAGTACTTC	CATSRAVGVIIGDETQYF
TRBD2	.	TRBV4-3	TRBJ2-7	TGCGCCAGCAGCCAAGGTCCAGCGGGGGACCCCGAGCAGTACTTC	CASSQGPAGDPEQYF
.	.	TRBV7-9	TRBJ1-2	TGTGCCAGCAGCTCCCGCCGGGGAGATTTAGCTAACTATGGCTACACCTTC	CASSSRRGDLANYGYTF
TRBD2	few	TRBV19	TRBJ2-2	TGTGCCAGTAGTACCGGACTAGCGGGGAGCACCGGGGAGCTGTTTTTT	CASSTGLAGSTGELFF
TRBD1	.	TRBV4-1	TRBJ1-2	TGCGCCAGCAGCCAAGAGGGGACAGGGACAGGCTACACCTTC	CASSQEGTGTGYTF
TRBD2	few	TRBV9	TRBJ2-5	TGTGCCAGCAGCGTAGATCTAGCGGGGGGCCAAGAGACCCAGTACTTC	CASSVDLAGGQETQYF
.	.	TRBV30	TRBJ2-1	TGTGCCTGGAGTGTCGGAGGGAGGGAGCAGTTCTTC	CAWSVGGREQFF
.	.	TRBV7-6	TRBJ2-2	TGTGCCAGCAGCCTCGTGGGGGAGACCGGGGAGCTGTTTTTT	CASSLVGETGELFF
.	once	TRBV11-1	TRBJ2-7	TGTGCCAGCAGCTCCCCGAGGGCGGGCCACGAGCAGTACTTC	CASSSPRAGHEQYF
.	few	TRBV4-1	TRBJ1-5	TGCGCCAGCAGCCAAGGCTTGCGGAGCAATCAGCCCCAGCATTTT	CASSQGLRSNQPQHF
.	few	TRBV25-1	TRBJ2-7	TGTGCCAGCAGTGAAGCTACATGGGACCTCAACTTC	CASSEATWDLNF
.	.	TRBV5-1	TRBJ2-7	TGCGCCAGCAGCTTGACAGGGAGTACAAACGAGCAGTACTTC	CASSLTGSTNEQYF
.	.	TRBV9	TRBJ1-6	TGTGCCAGCAGCGTAGAGGGGGCCTATAATTCACCCCTCCACTTT	CASSVEGAYNSPLHF
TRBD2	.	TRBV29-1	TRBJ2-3	TGCAGCGTTGAGCGGGGGTCAGATACGCAGTATTTT	CSVERGSDTQYF
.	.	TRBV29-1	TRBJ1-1	TGCAGCGTTGTAGGGCAGCCGAACACTGAAGCTTTCTTT	CSVVGQPNTEAFF
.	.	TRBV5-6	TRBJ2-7	TGTGCCAGCAGCTTCCCCTCAGGGTACGAGCAGTACTTC	CASSFPSGYEQYF
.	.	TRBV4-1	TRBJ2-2	TGCGCCAGCAGCCGGGCGGAGGGGGCGAACACCGGGGAGCTGTTTTTT	CASSRAEGANTGELFF
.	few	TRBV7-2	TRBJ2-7	TGTGCCAGCAGCTTATTAGGGCAAACGGAGCAGTACTTC	CASSLLGQTEQYF
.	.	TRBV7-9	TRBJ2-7	TGTGCCAGCAGCGCCCGGACAGAAACCACCTCCTACGAGCAGTACTTC	CASSARTETTSYEQYF
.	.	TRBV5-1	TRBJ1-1	TGCGCCAGCAACGGCGGCATGAACACTGAAGCTTTCTTT	CASNGGMNTEAFF
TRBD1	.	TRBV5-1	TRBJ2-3	TGCGCCAGCGCAAGGGGGCCGGCAGATACGCAGTATTTT	CASARGPADTQYF
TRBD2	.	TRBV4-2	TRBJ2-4	TGTGCCAGCAGCCGGGATAGCGGGGGGGCGGCCAAAAACATTCAGTACTTC	CASSRDSGGAAKNIQYF
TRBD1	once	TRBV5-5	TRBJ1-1	TGTGCCAGCAGCCAGGGACAGGGTTACACTGAAGCTTTCTTT	CASSQGQGYTEAFF
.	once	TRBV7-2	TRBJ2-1	TGTGCCAGCAGCCCACCCGGACTCCGCGGCAATGAGCAGTTCTTC	CASSPPGLRGNEQFF
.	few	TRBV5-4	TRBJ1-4	TGTGCCAGCAGCTGGGGACAAGATGAAAAACTGTTTTTT	CASSWGQDEKLFF
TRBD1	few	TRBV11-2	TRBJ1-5	TGTGCCAGCAGCCCCGGGACAGGGGGACAGCCCCAGCATTTT	CASSPGTGGQPQHF
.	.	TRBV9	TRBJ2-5	TGTGCCAGCAGCGTAGAAGGTTACCAGGGGGAGACCCAGTACTTC	CASSVEGYQGETQYF